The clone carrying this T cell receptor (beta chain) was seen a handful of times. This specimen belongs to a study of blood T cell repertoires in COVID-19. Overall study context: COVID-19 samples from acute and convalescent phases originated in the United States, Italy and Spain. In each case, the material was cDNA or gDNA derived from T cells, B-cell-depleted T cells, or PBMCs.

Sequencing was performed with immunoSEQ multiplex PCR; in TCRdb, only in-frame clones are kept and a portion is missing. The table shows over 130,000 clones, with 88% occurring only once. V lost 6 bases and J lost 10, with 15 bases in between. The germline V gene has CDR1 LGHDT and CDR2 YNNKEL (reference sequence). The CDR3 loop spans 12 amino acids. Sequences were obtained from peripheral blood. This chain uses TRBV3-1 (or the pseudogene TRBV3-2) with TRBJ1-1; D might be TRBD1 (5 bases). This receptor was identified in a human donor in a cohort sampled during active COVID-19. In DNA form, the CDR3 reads TGTGCCAGCAGTCAAAGTGGGGGAGGAGCTTTCTTT. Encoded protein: CASSQSGGGAFF.